The rows below give T cell receptor beta chains drawn from one sample of a study of a mutant IDH1 vaccine in newly diagnosed glioma. These TCRs' antigens remain unknown. Method: immunoSEQ multiplex PCR; TCRdb's copy keeps in-frame clones and lacks some. The profile shows under 70,000 clones, about 80% of them singletons. The sample consisted of PBMCs, taken from a glioma patient whose treatment included an IDH1 peptide vaccine. These receptor sequences come from a woman aged 45-65 years with glioma. CDR3s leave out the opening cysteine and the closing phenylalanine or tryptophan.

ATSIRQGPSLNYGYT,TRBV15,TRBJ1-2
ASSLGTTAEQF,TRBV5-1,TRBJ2-1
ASSPPGPRRPGNTEAF,TRBV7-6,TRBJ1-1
SVEEGTDVSLNYGYT,TRBV29-1,TRBJ1-2
ASSPGTSGRQETQY,TRBV5-1,TRBJ2-5
ASSVSVANTGELF,TRBV9,TRBJ2-2
ASSLWGDTQY,TRBV5-4,TRBJ2-3
ATSSRDRYSELF,TRBV15,TRBJ2-2
ASSLDEAAAYGYT,TRBV7-2,TRBJ1-2
ASRGDQETQY,TRBV6-1,TRBJ2-5
ASSYRATGELF,TRBV5-1,TRBJ2-2
ASSLGGSGANTEAF,TRBV28,TRBJ1-1
ASQTGGSGNTIY,TRBV5-1,TRBJ1-3
ASSGAMGRRNYGYT,TRBV2,TRBJ1-2
ASSPDSGGNEKLF,TRBV7-9,TRBJ1-4
ASSQEGPGISGNTIY,TRBV4-3,TRBJ1-3
ASSSPGQGSYEQY,TRBV27,TRBJ2-7
ASSFFQGEGNEPQH,TRBV5-6,TRBJ1-5
ASSFATWTGELF,TRBV7-2,TRBJ2-2
ASSPPGALEKLF,TRBV18,TRBJ1-4
ASSRRGGGVHTGELF,TRBV27,TRBJ2-2
ASSLVTGYGYT,TRBV2,TRBJ1-2
ASSKLGNSPLH,TRBV7-3,TRBJ1-6
ASSLEGRVSGNTIY,TRBV5-6,TRBJ1-3
ASSPWTGGVYGYT,TRBV5-4,TRBJ1-2
SGVRDEAF,TRBV29-1,TRBJ1-1
ASSSRQSNTGELF,TRBV5-1,TRBJ2-2
AWSQGSGQPQH,TRBV30,TRBJ1-5
ASSIAGFSYEQY,TRBV5-1,TRBJ2-7
SARDGNGYT,TRBV20-1,TRBJ1-2
ASTRRDGYT,TRBV6-5,TRBJ1-2
ASGQKGGQPQH,TRBV10-2,TRBJ1-5
ASSLGKTDEQY,TRBV4-1,TRBJ2-7
ASSLLVLSGNTIY,TRBV7-9,TRBJ1-3
ASRKDRGGNTIY,TRBV6-6,TRBJ1-3
ASSEDRGTNQPQH,TRBV19,TRBJ1-5
ASSLHQGVGEQY,TRBV5-8,TRBJ2-7
ASSITQGFYGYT,TRBV19,TRBJ1-2
ASRTALYGYT,TRBV19,TRBJ1-2
ASSQDAQGYTEAF,TRBV4-1,TRBJ1-1
SVDAPGAEQY,TRBV29-1,TRBJ2-7
ASSQRHRNTEAF,TRBV14,TRBJ1-1
ASSRGDSNQPQH,TRBV7-9,TRBJ1-5
ASSFDRVNTEAF,TRBV13,TRBJ1-1
AISGQELLAKNIQY,TRBV10-3,TRBJ2-4
ASPGDGSSYEQY,TRBV27,TRBJ2-7
ASHRAGAKNIQY,TRBV27,TRBJ2-4
ASSPTGGAYNEQF,TRBV6-5,TRBJ2-1